The rows below give T cell receptor beta chains drawn from one sample of a study of beta chain features in type 1 diabetes. The protocol was immunoSEQ multiplex PCR, while the TCRdb copy is restricted to in-frame clones and leaves out a portion. The sample has 500,000 to 850,000 clones, 11% to 15% seen once. Sequenced: naive CD4+ T cells from blood. The receptors were sampled from a man aged 18-30 years with type 1 diabetes. CDR3s include the opening cysteine and the closing phenylalanine or tryptophan. The D gene is left open where the match is weak. Some rows have no size entry. The others give once, few or many, or a class for an expanded clone.

TRBV18	TRBJ2-5	13	.	few	TGTGCCAGCTCACCCGGGACGGGAGAGACCCAGTACTTC	CASSPGTGETQYF
TRBV7-2	TRBJ2-5	18	TRBD1	few	TGTGCCAGCAGCTCCCCCCGAGGGGGCGCAGGGGGCGCGGAGACCCAGTACTTC	CASSSPRGGAGGAETQYF
TRBV5-6	TRBJ2-3	13	TRBD1	few	TGTGCCAGCAGTTTTACAGGGGCAGATACGCAGTATTTT	CASSFTGADTQYF
TRBV5-1	TRBJ1-2	14	.	.	TGCGCCAGTTCAGCCATACAGGGTGACTATGGCTACACCTTC	CASSAIQGDYGYTF
TRBV5-1	TRBJ2-3	14	.	few	TGCGCCAGCAGCTTGACCCGGGGCACAGATACGCAGTATTTT	CASSLTRGTDTQYF
TRBV30	TRBJ1-1	15	TRBD1	.	TGTGCCTGGAGTGTACCCTTACAGGGGGCGCGTGAAGCTTTCTTT	CAWSVPLQGAREAFF
TRBV7-2	TRBJ2-1	17	TRBD2	.	TGTGCCAGCAGCCCCCGGACTAGCGGGGAGGCTTACAATGAGCAGTTCTTC	CASSPRTSGEAYNEQFF
TRBV4-1	TRBJ1-5	17	.	few	TGCGCCAGCAGCCCCCCAGGCGGGGGGCTGAGCAATCAGCCCCAGCATTTT	CASSPPGGGLSNQPQHF
TRBV7-9	TRBJ2-7	14	TRBD1	few	TGTGCCAGCAGCTTGGGGACAGGGTCCCACGAGCAGTACTTC	CASSLGTGSHEQYF
TRBV7-9	TRBJ2-7	12	.	.	TGTGCCAGCAGCGCCGGACAGCCCGAGCAGTACTTC	CASSAGQPEQYF
TRBV7-2	TRBJ2-3	16	TRBD2	few	TGTGCCAGCAGCTTAGGGCCTAGCGGGAGCACAGATACGCAGTATTTT	CASSLGPSGSTDTQYF
TRBV28	TRBJ1-5	15	TRBD1	.	TGTGCCAGCAGTTTTGTGGGGCAGGGGGGTCAGCCCCAGCATTTT	CASSFVGQGGQPQHF
TRBV4-3	TRBJ1-5	16	.	few	TGCGCCAGCAGCCAAGGGGTTGGCTCATACAATCAGCCCCAGCATTTT	CASSQGVGSYNQPQHF
TRBV9	TRBJ1-1	13	.	few	TGTGCCAGCAGCGTTGAAATGAACACTGAAGCTTTCTTT	CASSVEMNTEAFF
TRBV29-1	TRBJ2-1	12	.	few	TGCAGCGGCCTGGGGCGGTACAATGAGCAGTTCTTC	CSGLGRYNEQFF
TRBV30	TRBJ1-4	14	.	few	TGTGCCTGGAGGGAAAGCGCAACTAATGAAAAACTGTTTTTT	CAWRESATNEKLFF
TRBV2	TRBJ2-1	14	TRBD1	.	TGTGCCAGCAGTAGCCGGACAGGGGTCGATGAGCAGTTCTTC	CASSSRTGVDEQFF